Sequencing of this T cell receptor (beta chain) was carried out in a study of T cell responses to AZD1222 COVID-19 vaccine. Across the study: Second-dose recipients at about 4 or about 12 weeks were treated as one pooled group.

Remarks on this clone: Its matching antigen is unknown.

Germline CDR1 is LNHDA and CDR2 is SQIVND (reference sequence). Trimming removed 7 bases from V and 7 bases from J, with 11 bases in between. The CDR3 runs to 13 residues. Regarding the study as a whole: Clonal diversity was possibly underestimated, and white British individuals and females predominated among donors. Sampling that yielded the repertoires occurred only after the peak T cell response.

TCRdb's table, derived via immunoSEQ multiplex PCR, lists solely in-frame clones and lacks some. The sample lists some 130,000 clones, 86% seen once, with about 22% in the top ten. The rearrangement links TRBV19 to TRBJ1-6; D not certain. The receptor comes from an adult in good health. This material consisted of peripheral blood, taken on day 0 of AZD1222 vaccination. For the CDR3, the DNA is TGTGCCAGTATCCTAAGGCCGAATTCACCCCTCCACTTT. This gives the protein CASILRPNSPLHF.